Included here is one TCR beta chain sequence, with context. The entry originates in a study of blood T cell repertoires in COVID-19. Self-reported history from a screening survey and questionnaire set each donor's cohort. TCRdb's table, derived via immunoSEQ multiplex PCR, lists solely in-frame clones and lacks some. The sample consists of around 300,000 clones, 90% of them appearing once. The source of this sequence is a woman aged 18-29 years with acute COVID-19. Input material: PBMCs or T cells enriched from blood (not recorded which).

The DNA of the CDR3 is TGTGCCAGTAGTATGCAGGCAGGGCTGAAGAATGGCTACACCTTC. Translated: CASSMQAGLKNGYTF. This chain uses TRBV19 with TRBJ1-2; the D gene is possibly TRBD1 (5 bases). V was clipped by 3 bases and J by 6 bases, with 17 bases between them. Per the germline V gene, CDR1 is LNHDA and CDR2 is SQIVND (reference sequence). This CDR3 is 15 amino acids long.